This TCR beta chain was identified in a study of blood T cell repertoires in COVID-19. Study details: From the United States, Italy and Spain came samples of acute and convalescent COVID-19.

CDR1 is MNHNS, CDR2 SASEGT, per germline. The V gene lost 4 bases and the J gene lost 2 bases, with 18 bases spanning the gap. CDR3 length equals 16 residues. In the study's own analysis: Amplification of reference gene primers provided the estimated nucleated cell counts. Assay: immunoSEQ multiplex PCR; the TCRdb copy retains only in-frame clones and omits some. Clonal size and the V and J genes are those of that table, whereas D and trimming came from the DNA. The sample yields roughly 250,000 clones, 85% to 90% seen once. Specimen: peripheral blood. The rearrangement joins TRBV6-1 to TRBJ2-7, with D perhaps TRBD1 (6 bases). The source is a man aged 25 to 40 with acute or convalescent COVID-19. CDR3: CASSVNARGPTYEQYF. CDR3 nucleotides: TGTGCCAGCAGTGTAAACGCCAGGGGCCCCACCTACGAGCAGTACTTC.